A selection of T cell receptor beta chains follows, all from one sample in a study of T cells in Graves' hyperthyroidism and ophthalmopathy. TCRdb re-derived calls from the multiplex PCR reads in MiXCR, one entry per CDR3 protein. The table includes about 600,000 distinct CDR3 sequences, around 15% detected once. Source material: blood. These receptor sequences come from a middle-aged woman with Graves' ophthalmopathy. The CDR3 runs from the conserved cysteine through the conserved F or W. The order of the fields is J gene, CDR3 length, D gene, V gene, clone size, CDR3 protein, CDR3 DNA. A D gene is named only where the DNA matches it firmly. Where a row states a size, it is once, few, many or the class of an expanded clone; other rows omit it.

J: TRBJ2-2; length: 16; D: TRBD2; V: TRBV7-8; size: many; CDR3: CASSSQSGRVPGELFF; DNA: TGTGCCAGCAGCTCCCAGAGCGGGAGAGTTCCCGGGGAGCTGTTTTTT
J: TRBJ2-6; length: 19; D: .; V: TRBV6-1; size: .; CDR3: CASSEKIFMWSSGANVLTF; DNA: TGTGCCAGCAGTGAAAAGATCTTCATGTGGAGCTCTGGGGCCAACGTCCTGACTTTC
J: TRBJ1-1; length: 12; D: TRBD1; V: TRBV6-1; size: many; CDR3: CASSSGTGGAFF; DNA: TGTGCCAGCAGTTCGGGGACAGGCGGGGCTTTCTTT
J: TRBJ2-5; length: 15; D: .; V: TRBV20-1; size: many; CDR3: CSARDGGVPQETQYF; DNA: TGCAGTGCTAGAGATGGTGGGGTCCCCCAAGAGACCCAGTACTTC
J: TRBJ1-1; length: 14; D: .; V: TRBV12-3/TRBV12-4; size: many; CDR3: CASRPGRINTEAFF; DNA: TGTGCCAGCAGGCCGGGACGGATAAACACTGAAGCTTTCTTT
J: TRBJ1-6; length: 15; D: TRBD1; V: TRBV9; size: .; CDR3: CASSGYDRGLSPLHF; DNA: TGTGCCAGCAGCGGATACGACAGGGGGCTTTCACCCCTCCACTTT
J: TRBJ1-2; length: 14; D: .; V: TRBV6-1; size: many; CDR3: CASSEALVRYGYTF; DNA: TGTGCCAGCAGTGAAGCGCTGGTGCGATATGGCTACACCTTC
J: TRBJ2-3; length: 16; D: .; V: TRBV20-1; size: many; CDR3: CSAFPLGTRRTDTQYF; DNA: TGCAGTGCTTTCCCCCTGGGCACCCGCCGCACAGATACGCAGTATTTT
J: TRBJ2-5; length: 15; D: .; V: TRBV7-9; size: .; CDR3: CASSLYQQGPGTQYF; DNA: TGTGCCAGCAGCTTATATCAACAGGGCCCGGGGACCCAGTACTTC
J: TRBJ2-2; length: 13; D: .; V: TRBV7-9; size: many; CDR3: CASSQTRFGELFF; DNA: TGTGCCAGCAGCCAGACTAGATTCGGGGAGCTGTTTTTT
J: TRBJ2-7; length: 15; D: .; V: TRBV7-8; size: few; CDR3: CASSLAVRGTYEQYF; DNA: TGTGCCAGCAGCTTAGCCGTTCGGGGCACCTACGAGCAGTACTTC